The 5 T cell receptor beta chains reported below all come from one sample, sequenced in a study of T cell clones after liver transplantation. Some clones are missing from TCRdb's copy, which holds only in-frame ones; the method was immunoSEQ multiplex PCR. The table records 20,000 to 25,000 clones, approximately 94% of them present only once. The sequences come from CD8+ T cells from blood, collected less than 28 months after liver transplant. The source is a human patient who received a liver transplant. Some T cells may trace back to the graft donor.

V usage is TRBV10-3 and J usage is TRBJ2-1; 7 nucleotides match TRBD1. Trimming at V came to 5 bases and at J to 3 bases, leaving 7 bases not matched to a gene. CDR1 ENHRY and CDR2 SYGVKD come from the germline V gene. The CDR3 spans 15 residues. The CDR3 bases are TGTGCCATCAGTCTGGGGGACAGCATCTACAATGAGCAGTTCTTC. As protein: CAISLGDSIYNEQFF.

DNA of the CDR3: TGTGCCAGCAGTTTATATGCTAGCGGCAGCACAGATACGCAGTATTTT. This codes for CASSLYASGSTDTQYF. The genes are TRBV27 and TRBJ2-3; 7 bases align to TRBD2. The length of the CDR3 is 16 residues. Germline V gene sequence: CDR1 MNHEY, CDR2 SMNVEV (reference sequence). The V gene end was trimmed by 1 base and the J gene end by 0 bases; junction bases not matched to a gene: 4.

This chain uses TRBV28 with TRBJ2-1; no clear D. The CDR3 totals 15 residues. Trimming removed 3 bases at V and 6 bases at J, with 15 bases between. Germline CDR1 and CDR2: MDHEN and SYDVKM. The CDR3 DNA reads TGTGCCAGCAGTTTGTTTGCTGCACCGGGCAATGAGCAGTTCTTC. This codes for CASSLFAAPGNEQFF.

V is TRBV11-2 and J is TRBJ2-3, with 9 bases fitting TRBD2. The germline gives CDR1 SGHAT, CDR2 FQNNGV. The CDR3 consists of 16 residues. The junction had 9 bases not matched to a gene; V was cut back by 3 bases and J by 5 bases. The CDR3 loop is CASSLFGGRVGDTQYF. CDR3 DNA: TGTGCCAGCAGCTTGTTTGGCGGGAGGGTTGGAGATACGCAGTATTTT.

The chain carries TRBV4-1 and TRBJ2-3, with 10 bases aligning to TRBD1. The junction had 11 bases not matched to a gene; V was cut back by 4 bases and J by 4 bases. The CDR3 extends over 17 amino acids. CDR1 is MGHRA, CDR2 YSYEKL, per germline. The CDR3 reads CASSPESGQGWADTQYF. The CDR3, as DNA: TGCGCCAGCAGCCCTGAATCGGGACAGGGGTGGGCAGATACGCAGTATTTT.